These T cell receptor beta chains were read from a single sample in a study of metastatic and nonmetastatic thyroid tumors. TCRdb re-called the PCR reads through MiXCR. The table lists about 33,000 clones, roughly a sixth of them singletons, with under 15% in the top ten. The specimen sequenced was blood. The receptor set was obtained from a male donor with papillary thyroid cancer or a benign thyroid nodule (not recorded which). Some clones in this sample may be carry-over from other donors' samples. The CDR3 runs from the conserved cysteine through the conserved F or W. D genes are given only for firm matches. Clone size is not always given. Where it is, it says once, few, many or a class for expanded clones.

clone_size d_call j_call v_call cdr3_length cdr3_aa cdr3_nt
few - TRBJ1-1 TRBV6-2/TRBV6-3 14 CASRPLQGYTEAFF TGTGCCAGCAGACCCTTACAGGGATACACTGAAGCTTTCTTT
many - TRBJ2-3 TRBV10-1 15 CASSPGTQHTDTQYF TGCGCCAGCAGTCCCGGGACACAACACACAGATACGCAGTATTTT
few - TRBJ1-1 TRBV6-5 14 CASSYRRGQHEAFF TGTGCCAGCAGTTACAGGAGGGGCCAACATGAAGCTTTCTTT
few - TRBJ1-4 TRBV12-3/TRBV12-4 15 CASSLSGVGGEKLFF TGTGCCAGCAGCCTCTCCGGGGTTGGGGGTGAAAAACTGTTTTTT
many TRBD2 TRBJ2-1 TRBV20-1 15 CSASQLAGSYREQFF TGCAGTGCATCCCAACTAGCGGGATCTTATCGTGAGCAGTTCTTC
many TRBD2 TRBJ2-1 TRBV6-4 12 CASSAIAGEQFF TGTGCCAGCAGTGCCATAGCGGGTGAGCAGTTCTTC
many TRBD1 TRBJ1-1 TRBV28 13 CASTDRRDREAFF TGTGCCAGCACCGACCGCCGGGACAGAGAAGCTTTCTTT
many - TRBJ1-6 TRBV28 17 CASSSPGSEAYNSPLHF TGTGCCAGCAGTTCCCCAGGGAGCGAGGCCTATAATTCACCCCTCCACTTT
many TRBD2 TRBJ2-2 TRBV30 16 CAWRRVTSGPGRELFF TGTGCCTGGAGGCGGGTGACTAGCGGTCCGGGCCGGGAGCTGTTTTTT
- - TRBJ1-5 TRBV19 14 CASSIAAKNQPQHF TGTGCCAGTAGTATAGCGGCTAAGAATCAGCCCCAGCATTTT
many TRBD2 TRBJ2-1 TRBV7-6 13 CASSLWTSIEQFF TGTGCCAGCAGCCTCTGGACTAGTATTGAGCAGTTCTTC
many TRBD2 TRBJ2-3 TRBV20-1 17 CSARAAISSGGRDTQYF TGCAGTGCTAGAGCCGCCATCTCTAGCGGGGGTAGAGATACGCAGTATTTT
many - TRBJ2-5 TRBV25-1 15 CASSEQQGSVETQYF TGTGCCAGCAGTGAACAACAGGGTTCGGTGGAGACCCAGTACTTC
many - TRBJ2-2 TRBV28 14 CASSLGGRTGELFF TGTGCCAGCAGTTTGGGGGGGCGGACCGGGGAGCTGTTTTTT
many - TRBJ2-2 TRBV28 11 CASSSPGELFF TGTGCCAGCAGTTCTCCCGGGGAGCTGTTTTTT
medium-sized - TRBJ1-1 TRBV6-2/TRBV6-3 14 CASSAGREVTEAFF TGTGCCAGCAGTGCGGGCAGGGAGGTCACTGAAGCTTTCTTT
- - TRBJ1-2 TRBV6-2/TRBV6-3 15 CASTPSGLYYYGYTF TGTGCCAGCACTCCCTCTGGCCTATACTACTATGGCTACACCTTC
few TRBD1 TRBJ1-5 TRBV6-4 16 CASSALGQGNNQPQHF TGTGCCAGCAGTGCCCTCGGACAGGGGAACAATCAGCCCCAGCATTTT
few TRBD1 TRBJ2-2 TRBV24-1 16 CATSAPGQGASGELFF TGTGCCACCAGTGCCCCGGGACAGGGGGCGTCCGGGGAGCTGTTTTTT
- - TRBJ2-3 TRBV6-6 15 CASSFSWRSTDTQYF TGTGCCAGCAGTTTTAGCTGGAGGTCCACAGATACGCAGTATTTT
many - TRBJ2-3 TRBV5-1 15 CASSFAQTRLDTQYF TGCGCCAGCAGCTTTGCCCAGACCCGCCTTGATACGCAGTATTTT
few - TRBJ2-7 TRBV20-1 16 CSAPIPWSRSSREQYF TGCAGTGCTCCGATCCCGTGGTCTAGAAGTTCCCGGGAGCAGTACTTC
many - TRBJ1-5 TRBV20-1 13 CSASGYNNQPQHF TGCAGTGCTTCCGGGTATAACAATCAGCCCCAGCATTTT
- - TRBJ2-3 TRBV11-1 15 CASSLLATSTDTQYF TGTGCCAGCAGCTTACTAGCGACTAGCACAGATACGCAGTATTTT
many - TRBJ1-6 TRBV30 12 CAWSGGNSPLHF TGTGCCTGGAGTGGCGGTAATTCACCCCTCCACTTT
many - TRBJ2-1 TRBV18 15 CASSPVGSSYNEQFF TGTGCCAGCTCACCAGTCGGGAGCTCCTACAATGAGCAGTTCTTC
medium-sized TRBD1 TRBJ1-1 TRBV28 15 CASSSRQGAWTEAFF TGTGCCAGCAGTTCACGACAGGGGGCGTGGACTGAAGCTTTCTTT
many TRBD1 TRBJ1-2 TRBV20-1 13 CSASAQGRNGYTF TGCAGTGCTAGTGCACAGGGGAGGAATGGCTACACCTTC
few - TRBJ1-5 TRBV28 16 CASSPRFSVYNQPQHF TGTGCCAGCAGTCCCCGTTTCAGCGTTTACAATCAGCCCCAGCATTTT
few - TRBJ2-1 TRBV24-1 11 CATGINNEQFF TGTGCCACCGGCATAAACAATGAGCAGTTCTTC
few TRBD1 TRBJ2-7 TRBV11-1 15 CASSYPGQGLYEQYF TGTGCCAGCAGTTATCCGGGACAGGGCCTCTACGAGCAGTACTTC
few - TRBJ1-5 TRBV2 14 CASSDRVSNQPQHF TGTGCCAGCAGTGACAGGGTGAGCAATCAGCCCCAGCATTTT
many - TRBJ2-3 TRBV28 16 CASSSSTGGVHDTQYF TGTGCCAGCAGTTCCTCTACTGGCGGGGTCCATGATACGCAGTATTTT
- - TRBJ2-7 TRBV9 15 CASSRSGGSSYEQYF TGTGCCAGCAGCCGTTCAGGGGGGAGCTCCTACGAGCAGTACTTC
- - TRBJ2-5 TRBV6-5 16 CASSYSRGSCEETQYF TGTGCCAGCAGTTACTCGAGGGGGTCCTGTGAAGAGACCCAGTACTTC
many TRBD2 TRBJ2-1 TRBV11-1 18 CASSLGGASGGLYNEQFF TGTGCCAGCAGCTTAGGGGGTGCTAGCGGGGGCCTCTACAATGAGCAGTTCTTC
many TRBD1 TRBJ2-3 TRBV10-3 13 CATGTGGTDTQYF TGTGCCACCGGGACAGGGGGCACAGATACGCAGTATTTT
medium-sized - TRBJ2-7 TRBV6-1 15 CASSRTGTHRPEQYF TGTGCCAGCAGTCGAACCGGGACGCATCGCCCCGAGCAGTACTTC
few TRBD1 TRBJ1-2 TRBV28 14 CASRPGGSNYGYTF TGTGCCAGCAGGCCAGGGGGCTCTAACTATGGCTACACCTTC
many - TRBJ2-5 TRBV7-7 11 CASSLGQTQYF TGTGCTAGCAGCTTAGGGCAGACCCAGTACTTC
many TRBD2 TRBJ2-1 TRBV24-1 16 CATSVSLTGGYNEQFF TGTGCCACCAGTGTCAGCTTGACGGGAGGGTACAATGAGCAGTTCTTC
many TRBD1 TRBJ2-3 TRBV28 17 CASSSPPSTGQPGTQYF TGTGCCAGCAGTTCACCTCCTTCGACAGGGCAGCCTGGTACGCAGTATTTT
many - TRBJ2-1 TRBV15 14 CATSRDNVYNEQFF TGTGCCACCAGCAGAGATAACGTATACAATGAGCAGTTCTTC
many - TRBJ2-3 TRBV11-3 14 CASSGPHSTDTQYF TGTGCCAGCAGCGGTCCCCATAGCACAGATACGCAGTATTTT
many - TRBJ1-1 TRBV27 16 CASSLRYTRPNTEAFF TGTGCCAGCAGTTTACGGTATACGAGACCGAACACTGAAGCTTTCTTT
medium-sized - TRBJ2-1 TRBV27 17 CASSFFGEGASYNEQFF TGTGCCAGCAGTTTCTTCGGGGAGGGGGCCTCCTACAATGAGCAGTTCTTC
- TRBD2 TRBJ2-7 TRBV20-1 16 CSARDLGEGRAYVVYF TGCAGTGCTAGAGATCTGGGGGAGGGCCGCGCCTACGTGGTGTACTTC
many - TRBJ1-5 TRBV19 15 CASIPTSGADQPQHF TGTGCCAGTATCCCTACGAGTGGGGCGGATCAGCCCCAGCATTTT
many - TRBJ2-1 TRBV19 15 CASSRSGSSYNEQFF TGTGCCAGTAGTAGATCGGGAAGCTCCTACAATGAGCAGTTCTTC
- TRBD1 TRBJ1-5 TRBV5-8 16 CASSGGTVRSAQPQHF TGTGCCAGCAGCGGGGGGACAGTGCGTTCCGCCCAGCCCCAGCATTTT
many - TRBJ2-3 TRBV11-3 18 CASSQSSLVVTVGFQQYF TGTGCCAGCAGCCAATCGTCACTAGTAGTAACCGTTGGCTTTCAACAGTATTTT
- TRBD2 TRBJ2-3 TRBV10-1 16 CANPPTPGLLEDTQYF TGCGCCAACCCACCAACGCCGGGACTACTAGAAGATACGCAGTATTTT
many - TRBJ2-5 TRBV6-1 14 CASSKIGESETQYF TGTGCCAGCAGTAAGATCGGGGAGAGTGAGACCCAGTACTTC
- TRBD1 TRBJ1-2 TRBV11-2 16 CASSLHPQGDRNGYTF TGTGCCAGCAGCCTCCACCCCCAGGGGGATCGGAATGGCTACACCTTC
- - TRBJ2-1 TRBV24-1 14 CATMAVHTYNEQFF TGTGCCACCATGGCTGTCCACACTTACAATGAGCAGTTCTTC